This T cell receptor (beta chain) was found in a study of cytomegalovirus exposure and HLA in healthy donors. Generated by immunoSEQ multiplex PCR, the TCRdb table keeps only in-frame clones and is missing some. The sample has over 150,000 clones; around 96% are singletons. Per the germline V gene, CDR1 is LNHDA and CDR2 is SQIVND (reference sequence). V was clipped by 1 base and J by 0 bases, with 10 bases between them. The CDR3 is 15 amino acids. Study-wide results and limits: In vitro assays verified that a few CMV-associated chains recognized CMV antigens specifically. It was about 150 TCR beta chains that were listed as cytomegalovirus-associated.

Comments on this clone: Antigen: not known.

The receptor's source is a woman under 30 in good health and CMV-seronegative. J is TRBJ2-7 and V is TRBV19; maybe TRBD2 (5 bases). The sequenced material came from PBMCs. This CDR3 reads CASSIGGQISYEQYF. The CDR3 region has the DNA TGTGCCAGTAGTATAGGCGGGCAGATCTCCTACGAGCAGTACTTC. Supplemented by reference TRBV19 and TRBJ2-7, the full variable domain reads DGGITQSPKYLFRKEGQNVTLSCEQNLNHDAMYWYRQDPGQGLRLIYYSQIVNDFQKGDIAEGYSVSREKKESFPLTVTSAQKNPTAFYLCASSIGGQISYEQYFGPGTRLTVT.